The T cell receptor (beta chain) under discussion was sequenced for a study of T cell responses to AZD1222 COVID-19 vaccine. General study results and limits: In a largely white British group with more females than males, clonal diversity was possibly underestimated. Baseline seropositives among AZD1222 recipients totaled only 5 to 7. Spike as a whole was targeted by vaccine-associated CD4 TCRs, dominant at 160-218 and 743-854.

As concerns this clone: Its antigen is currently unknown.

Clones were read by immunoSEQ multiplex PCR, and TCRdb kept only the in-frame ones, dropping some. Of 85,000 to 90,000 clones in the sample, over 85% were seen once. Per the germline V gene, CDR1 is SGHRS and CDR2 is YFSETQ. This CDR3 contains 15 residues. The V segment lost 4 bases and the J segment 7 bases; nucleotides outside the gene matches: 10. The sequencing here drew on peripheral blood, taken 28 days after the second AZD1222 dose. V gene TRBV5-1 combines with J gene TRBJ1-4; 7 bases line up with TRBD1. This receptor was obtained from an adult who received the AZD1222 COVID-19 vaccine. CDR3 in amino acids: CASSTRQGGGEKLFF. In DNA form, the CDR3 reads TGCGCCAGCAGCACCAGACAGGGCGGAGGTGAAAAACTGTTTTTT.